Each of the 4 T cell receptor beta chains below was sequenced from the same sample in a study of T-cell reconstitution after alpha-beta-depleted transplantation in children. As it was prepared, the TCRbeta library received unique molecular identifiers. One entry per CDR3 protein results from TCRdb running MiXCR on the PCR reads. The sample has about 980,000 distinct CDR3 sequences, about 26% seen once. This material consisted of PBMCs, mostly from graft donor cells, taken 360 days after TCRalphabeta/CD19-depleted stem cell transplant. These receptors were collected from a boy under three years old who had a stem cell transplant for SCID, so the T cells may come from the graft donor.

The gene calls are TRBV7-3 and TRBJ2-1; 9 nucleotides agree with TRBD2. Per the germline V gene, CDR1 is SGHTA and CDR2 is FQGTGA. The CDR3 has 17 amino acids. Losses at the gene ends were 5 bases for V and 0 bases for J; bases not matched to a gene: 8. The chain's CDR3 is CASSLAGLRGSYNEQFF. The CDR3 nucleotides read TGTGCCAGCAGCCTAGCGGGACTCCGGGGCTCCTACAATGAGCAGTTCTTC.

The chain employs TRBV10-3 and TRBJ1-2, with D perhaps TRBD1 (6 bases). This CDR3 comprises 14 residues. CDR1 and CDR2 from the germline V gene are ENHRY and SYGVKD. V was pared by 3 bases and J by 8 bases, with 16 bases between. Here the CDR3 reads CAISDPRGTRGYTF. Written as DNA, the CDR3 is TGTGCCATCAGTGATCCCCGGGGGACACGGGGCTACACCTTC.

This clonotype was seen more than once but under ten times. The V call is TRBV5-1, the J call TRBJ1-2; D is perhaps TRBD1 (6 bases). The CDR3 sequence is 15 residues long. V was clipped by 0 bases and J by 3 bases, with 12 bases between them. CDR1 is SGHRS and CDR2 is YFSETQ in the germline V gene. This CDR3 reads CASSLVKGGYYGYTF. The CDR3 nucleotides are TGCGCCAGCAGCTTGGTTAAGGGGGGCTACTATGGCTACACCTTC.

In its sample, this clonotype was seen a few times. The rearrangement links TRBV5-4 to TRBJ2-3, with D possibly being TRBD1 or TRBD2 (6 bases each). Per germline, CDR1 SGHNT and CDR2 YYREEE (reference sequence). This CDR3 contains 17 residues. Trimming stripped 4 bases from V and 4 bases from J, with 22 bases between. As DNA, the CDR3 is TGTGCCAGCAGCCCCGCCCTTGTCCGGGGGCTATCAGATACGCAGTATTTT. Its translation is CASSPALVRGLSDTQYF.